These 15 T cell receptor beta chains share one sample of origin, sequenced in a study of blood T cell repertoires in COVID-19. Measured with immunoSEQ multiplex PCR; TCRdb has only the in-frame clones, and not every one. The sample records approximately 300,000 clones, 90% being singletons. What was sequenced was PBMCs or T cells enriched from blood (not recorded which). The receptor set was obtained from a woman under 30 with acute COVID-19.

The V call is TRBV28, the J call TRBJ2-7; no definite D call. Germline values: CDR1 MDHEN, CDR2 SYDVKM. The CDR3 length is 15 residues. V lost 5 bases, J lost 7 bases, and 21 bases lay in between. The DNA for the CDR3 is TGTGCCAGCAGTGGCGGAACCTTCGGCAGACCGGAGCAGTACTTC. It translates to CASSGGTFGRPEQYF. Looking up the rest from reference TRBV28 and TRBJ2-7 gives the full variable domain: DVKVTQSSRYLVKRTGEKVFLECVQDMDHENMFWYRQDPGLGLRLIYFSYDVKMKEKGDIPEGYSVSREKKERFSLILESASTNQTSMYLCASSGGTFGRPEQYFGPGTRLTVT.

V and J are TRBV5-1 and TRBJ2-1; weak D call: TRBD1 (5 bases). V dropped 1 base and J dropped 3 bases, with 11 bases sitting between them. Germline V gives CDR1 SGHRS, CDR2 YFSETQ. The CDR3 has 15 residues. DNA of the CDR3: TGCGCCAGCAGCTTGAGGGGCACCAACTACAATGAGCAGTTCTTC. It codes for CASSLRGTNYNEQFF.

As regards this clone: Sequence at one end of the junction differs from germline and may be a read error. J is TRBJ2-1 and V is TRBV27; 7 bases are shared with TRBD2. This CDR3 spans 15 amino acids. The germline V gene has CDR1 MNHEY and CDR2 SMNVEV (reference sequence). CDR3 nucleotides: TGTGCCAGCAGTGTATCCGGACTAGATTCTAATGAGCAGTTCTTC. Translation gives CASSVSGLDSNEQFF.

This clone occurred once. The V gene is TRBV15, the J gene TRBJ2-1, with 13 positions matching TRBD2. The length of the CDR3 is 18 residues. CDR1 and CDR2 from the germline V gene are LNHNV and YYDKDF (reference sequence). V lost 3 bases, J lost 9 bases, and 14 bases stayed unmatched. For the CDR3, the DNA is TGTGCCACCAGCAGGGGACTAGCGGGGAGGGACCGTGGCGGTGAGCAGTTCTTC. This translates into CATSRGLAGRDRGGEQFF.

The J gene is TRBJ1-1, the V gene TRBV6-5; D remains unclear. The CDR3 has 12 amino acids. Trimming took 7 bases from V and 3 from J, leaving 9 bases between them. Germline V CDR1 and CDR2: MNHEY, SVGAGI. CDR3 coding DNA: TGTGCCAGCACGGGTTCTGACACTGAAGCTTTCTTT. Its translation is CASTGSDTEAFF.

In regard to this clone: The identical CDR3 is also encoded by other nucleotide sequences in the sample. The rearrangement joins TRBV5-1 to TRBJ2-7; 10 positions match TRBD2. V shed 0 bases and J 3 bases; nucleotides not matched to a gene: 12. The CDR3 spans 18 residues. The V gene's germline CDR1 is SGHRS and CDR2 YFSETQ. As DNA, the CDR3 is TGCGCCAGCAGCTTGGCCAATGGAGGACTAGCGGACCTCTACGAGCAGTACTTC. Its translation is CASSLANGGLADLYEQYF.

This chain joins TRBV6-5 and TRBJ1-5; 7 bases line up with TRBD1. The J segment lost 4 bases and the V segment lost 6 bases, leaving 6 bases of the junction unmatched. Germline values: CDR1 MNHEY, CDR2 SVGAGI. The CDR3 spans 14 residues. CDR3 nucleotide sequence: TGTGCCAGCAGCTACAGGGGAGGGAATCAGCCCCAGCATTTT. Its protein product is CASSYRGGNQPQHF.

This rearrangement joins TRBV6-6 to TRBJ1-6; D remains ambiguous. V dropped 2 bases and J dropped 6 bases, with 11 bases sitting between them. Germline-derived CDR1 and CDR2 are MNHNY and SVGAGI (reference sequence). The CDR3 has 15 residues. The CDR3 DNA is TGTGCCAGCAGTTACCCCCTGGCCCGTAATTCACCCCTCCACTTT. This encodes CASSYPLARNSPLHF.

J is TRBJ2-2 and V is TRBV6-4, with TRBD2 matching over 7 bases. This CDR3 spans 15 amino acids. V dropped 5 bases and J dropped 5; count of bases not matched to a gene: 8. Germline CDR1 and CDR2: MRHNA and SNTAGT. In DNA, the CDR3 is TGTGCCAGCAGTCCCCGGGCTAGCGGAACCGGGGAGCTGTTTTTT. It translates to CASSPRASGTGELFF.

The V call is TRBV6-2 or TRBV6-3, the J call TRBJ2-5; D not certain. The V end was cut by 2 bases, the J end by 4 bases, with 2 bases between. Germline loops: CDR1 MNHEY, CDR2 SVGEGT. There are 11 residues in the CDR3. The CDR3 region has the DNA TGTGCCAGCAGTTACCTAGAGACCCAGTACTTC. It codes for CASSYLETQYF.

V usage is TRBV30 and J usage is TRBJ2-1; 8 positions match TRBD2. This CDR3 is built from 16 residues. Losses at the gene ends were 4 bases for V and 10 bases for J; bases not matched to a gene: 18. Germline V gene data show CDR1 as GTSNPN and CDR2 as SVGIG (reference sequence). This CDR3 is CAWNAGGLILYGEQFF. For the CDR3, the DNA is TGTGCCTGGAATGCGGGAGGCCTTATTTTATATGGGGAGCAGTTCTTC. Full variable domain (missing parts from reference TRBV30 and TRBJ2-1): SQTIHQWPATLVQPVGSPLSLECTVEGTSNPNLYWYRQAAGRGLQLLFYSVGIGQISSEVPQNLSASRPQDRQFILSSKKLLLSDSGFYLCAWNAGGLILYGEQFFGPGTRLTVL.

This chain links TRBV28 with TRBJ1-1; a weak D match, TRBD1 (5 bases). The CDR3 has 13 residues. The germline V and J ends were trimmed by 7 bases and 0 bases, with 9 bases remaining between them. Germline CDR1 and CDR2: MDHEN and SYDVKM. The CDR3 DNA reads as TGTGCCAGCAAAGGGACTGTGAACACTGAAGCTTTCTTT. Translation: CASKGTVNTEAFF.

The gene calls are TRBV24-1 and TRBJ1-2, with 7 bases fitting TRBD1. Per germline, CDR1 KGHDR and CDR2 SFDVKD. The CDR3 is made up of 14 amino acids. Losses at the gene ends were 3 bases for V and 4 bases for J; bases not matched to a gene: 4. For the CDR3, the DNA is TGTGCCACCAGTGATGAGGGGGCCGGCTATGGCTACACCTTC. Translating it yields CATSDEGAGYGYTF.

This clone was picked up a small number of times. V is TRBV6-5 and J is TRBJ2-7; D is possibly TRBD1 (5 bases). CDR3 size: 14 residues. V lost 7 bases and J lost 6, with 19 bases in between. Germline CDR1 reads MNHEY; CDR2 reads SVGAGI. CDR3 sequence: CASTSLGATAEQYF. DNA for the CDR3: TGTGCCAGCACCTCCCTTGGGGCCACCGCCGAGCAGTACTTC.

V usage is TRBV28 and J usage is TRBJ1-1; 9 bases are a match to TRBD1. This CDR3 has 13 residues. V shed 6 bases, J shed 10 bases, and the junction held 9 bases outside the gene matches. CDR1 is MDHEN, CDR2 SYDVKM, per germline. The CDR3 spells CASRTWDRVAAFF. The CDR3 DNA follows: TGTGCCAGCAGGACATGGGACAGGGTAGCAGCTTTCTTT.